The 8 T cell receptor beta chains in this list originate from one sample, sequenced in a study of T-cell memory formation after mild COVID-19. TCRdb reprocessed the 5' RACE reads via MiXCR and lists one record per CDR3 protein. The table has hundreds of thousands of distinct CDR3 sequences, around a sixth seen once. The material sequenced was PBMCs or a T cell subset sorted from them (not recorded which). The receptors were sampled from an adult woman who had mild COVID-19 (a few samples of this study predate the infection). Cell type and time point are not known.

This clonotype was detected ten times or more. The chain recombines TRBV7-9 with TRBJ2-5; TRBD2 is a possible D gene (5 bases). The V end was cut by 2 bases, the J end by 2 bases, with 12 bases between. The CDR3 covers 15 residues. The germline CDR1 and CDR2 sequences are SEHNR and FQNEAQ (reference sequence). Here the CDR3 reads CASSLRAAFQETQYF. The CDR3 region has the DNA TGTGCCAGCAGCTTAAGAGCGGCCTTTCAAGAGACCCAGTACTTC.

The chain is built from TRBV7-2 and TRBJ2-7; no definite D call. The CDR3 runs 14 residues. Germline V CDR1 and CDR2: SGHTA, FQGNSA. V gave up 0 bases and J gave up 3 bases, with 9 bases separating them. CDR3 nucleotide sequence: TGTGCCAGCAGCTTAGCGCCGCGCTACTACGAGCAGTACTTC. Amino acids: CASSLAPRYYEQYF.

This chain connects TRBV6-2 or TRBV6-3 to TRBJ2-1; TRBD2 aligns across 8 bases. Germline V gene sequence: CDR1 MNHEY, CDR2 SVGEGT. The CDR3 has 12 amino acids. The ends lost 6 bases at V and 9 bases at J; junction bases unmatched: 4. CDR3 loop: CASRPGGGEQFF. The CDR3 DNA reads TGTGCCAGCAGGCCGGGGGGGGGTGAGCAGTTCTTC.

The chain carries TRBV5-1 and TRBJ2-3; tentatively, D is TRBD2 (6 bases). Trimming left V 3 bases short and J 1 base short, with 12 bases between. This CDR3 has 15 residues. Germline-derived CDR1 and CDR2 are SGHRS and YFSETQ. For the CDR3, the DNA is TGCGCCAGCAGCTCCAGACTAGATGGCACAGATACGCAGTATTTT. It encodes CASSSRLDGTDTQYF. The full variable domain, rest sourced from reference TRBV5-1 and TRBJ2-3, is KAGVTQTPRYLIKTRGQQVTLSCSPISGHRSVSWYQQTPGQGLQFLFEYFSETQRNKGNFPGRFSGRQFSNSRSEMNVSTLELGDSALYLCASSSRLDGTDTQYFGPGTRLTVL.

This chain links TRBV4-1 with TRBJ1-6; D is unclear. Per germline, CDR1 MGHRA and CDR2 YSYEKL. The V end lost 1 base, the J end lost 8 bases, and 9 bases lay between the germline ends. This CDR3 comprises 14 residues. The CDR3 loop reads CASSQGPVDSPLHF. The DNA of the CDR3 is TGCGCCAGCAGCCAAGGGCCTGTAGATTCACCCCTCCACTTT.

This clonotype was observed many times. The V and J genes are TRBV29-1 and TRBJ2-1; D unresolved. Trimming took off 3 bases at V and 6 bases at J, with 0 bases between the two ends. Germline-derived CDR1 and CDR2 are SQVTM and ANQGSEA. The CDR3 consists of 9 residues. The CDR3 is CSVDNEQFF. As DNA, the CDR3 is TGCAGCGTTGACAATGAGCAGTTCTTC.

The chain combines TRBV5-1 with TRBJ2-7; 8 bases fit TRBD2. Germline CDR1 and CDR2: SGHRS and YFSETQ. The CDR3 extends over 17 amino acids. With 0 bases clipped from V and 2 bases from J, the junction kept 10 bases outside the gene matches. The CDR3 DNA is TGCGCCAGCAGCTTGGAGTTATTTACTAGCGGAACCTACGAGCAGTACTTC. It yields the protein CASSLELFTSGTYEQYF.

This clonotype appeared a few times. V and J are TRBV7-3 and TRBJ2-3; 10 positions agree with TRBD2. The length of the CDR3 is 15 residues. Germline trimming cut 7 bases from V and 2 bases from J; bases unmatched to any gene: 6. Looked up from germline, CDR1 is SGHTA and CDR2 is FQGTGA. CDR3 coding DNA: TGTGCCAGCAAGGGGACTAGCGTTGACACAGATACGCAGTATTTT. It is translated as CASKGTSVDTDTQYF.